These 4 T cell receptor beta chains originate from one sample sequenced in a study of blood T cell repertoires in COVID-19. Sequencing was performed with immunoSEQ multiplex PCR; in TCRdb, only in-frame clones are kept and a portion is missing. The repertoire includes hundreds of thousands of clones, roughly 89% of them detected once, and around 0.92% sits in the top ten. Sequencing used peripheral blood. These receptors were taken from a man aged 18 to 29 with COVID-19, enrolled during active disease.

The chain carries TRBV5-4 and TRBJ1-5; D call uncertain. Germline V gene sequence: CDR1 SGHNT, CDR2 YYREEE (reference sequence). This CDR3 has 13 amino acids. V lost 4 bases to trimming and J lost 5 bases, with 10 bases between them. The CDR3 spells CASSAGLDQPQHF. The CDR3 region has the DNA TGTGCCAGCAGCGCGGGCCTTGATCAGCCCCAGCATTTT.

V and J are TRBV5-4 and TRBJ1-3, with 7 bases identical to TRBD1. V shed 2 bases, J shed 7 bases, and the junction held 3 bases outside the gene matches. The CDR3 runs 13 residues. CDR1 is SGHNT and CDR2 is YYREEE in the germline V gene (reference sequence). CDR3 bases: TGTGCCAGCAGCTTAGACAGGGTGAACACCATATATTTT. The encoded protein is CASSLDRVNTIYF.

The CDR3 coding sequence is TGTGCCAGCAGCCGATCGGGGGCGGGAGGAGAGACCCAGTACTTC. Translating it yields CASSRSGAGGETQYF. This rearrangement joins TRBV14 to TRBJ2-5; 8 bases fit TRBD2. The J segment lost 4 bases and the V segment lost 4 bases, leaving 8 bases of the junction unmatched. CDR1 is SGHDN, CDR2 FVKESK, per germline. CDR3 length equals 15 residues. The whole variable domain, filled in from reference TRBV14 and TRBJ2-5, reads EAGVTQFPSHSVIEKGQTVTLRCDPISGHDNLYWYRRVMGKEIKFLLHFVKESKQDESGMPNNRFLAERTGGTYSTLKVQPAELEDSGVYFCASSRSGAGGETQYFGPGTRLLVL.

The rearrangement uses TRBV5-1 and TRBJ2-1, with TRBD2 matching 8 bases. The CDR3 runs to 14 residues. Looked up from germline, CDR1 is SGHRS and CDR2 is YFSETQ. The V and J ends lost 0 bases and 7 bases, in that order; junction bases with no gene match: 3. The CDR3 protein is CASSLGLARNEQFF. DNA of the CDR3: TGCGCCAGCAGCTTGGGACTAGCGAGGAATGAGCAGTTCTTC.